This T cell receptor beta chain appears in the sequencing data of a study of blood T cell repertoires in COVID-19. Study in general: Donors in the United States, Italy and Spain gave samples during acute or convalescent COVID-19. T cells, B-cell-depleted T cells, or PBMCs provided the cDNA or gDNA that served as material.

Germline V gene sequence: CDR1 MNHEY, CDR2 SVGEGT. CDR3 length equals 14 residues. Deletions cut 5 bases from V and 3 bases from J, with 11 bases between. Per the original methods: Reference gene primer amplification gave estimated nucleated cell counts. Profiling relied on immunoSEQ multiplex PCR, and the TCRdb table lists in-frame clones only, not all of them. V and J calls plus clone size are reproduced from that table; the DNA served to infer D and trimming. The table lists roughly 360,000 clones, about four fifths of them singletons. The chain links TRBV6-2 or TRBV6-3 to TRBJ1-5; D is perhaps TRBD1 (6 bases). The sequence was obtained from a woman between 50 and 59 years old who had recovered from COVID-19. Sequenced sample: PBMCs or T cells enriched from blood (not recorded which). The chain's CDR3 is CASSNGQPNQPQHF. CDR3 nucleotide sequence: TGTGCCAGCAGTAACGGACAGCCCAATCAGCCCCAGCATTTT.